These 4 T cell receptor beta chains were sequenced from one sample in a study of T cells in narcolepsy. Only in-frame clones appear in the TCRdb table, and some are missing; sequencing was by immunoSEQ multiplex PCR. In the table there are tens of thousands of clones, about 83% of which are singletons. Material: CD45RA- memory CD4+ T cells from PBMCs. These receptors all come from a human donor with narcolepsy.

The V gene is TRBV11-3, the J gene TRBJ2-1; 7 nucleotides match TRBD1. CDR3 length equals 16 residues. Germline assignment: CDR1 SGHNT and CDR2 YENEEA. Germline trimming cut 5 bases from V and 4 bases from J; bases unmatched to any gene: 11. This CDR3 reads CASSLGGGLGYNEQFF. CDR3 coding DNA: TGTGCCAGCAGCCTAGGGGGCGGCCTTGGGTACAATGAGCAGTTCTTC.

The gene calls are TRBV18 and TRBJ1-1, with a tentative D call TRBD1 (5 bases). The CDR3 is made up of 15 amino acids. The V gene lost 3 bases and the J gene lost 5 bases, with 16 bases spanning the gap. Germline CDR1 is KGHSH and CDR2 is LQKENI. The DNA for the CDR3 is TGTGCCAGCTCACCCGGGACGGGAAGCGGGACTGAAGCTTTCTTT. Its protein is CASSPGTGSGTEAFF.

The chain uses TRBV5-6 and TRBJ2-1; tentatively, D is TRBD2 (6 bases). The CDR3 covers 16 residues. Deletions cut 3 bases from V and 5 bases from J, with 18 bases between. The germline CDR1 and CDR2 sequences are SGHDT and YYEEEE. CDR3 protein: CASSYSPGGTDNEQFF. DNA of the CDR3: TGTGCCAGCAGCTACAGCCCCGGCGGGACCGACAATGAGCAGTTCTTC.

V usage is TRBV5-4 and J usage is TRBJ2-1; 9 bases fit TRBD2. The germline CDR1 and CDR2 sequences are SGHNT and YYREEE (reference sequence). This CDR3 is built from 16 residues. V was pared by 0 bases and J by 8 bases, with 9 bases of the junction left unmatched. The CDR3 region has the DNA TGTGCCAGCAGCTTGGGCCTCGGGACTAGCACCTATGAGCAGTTCTTC. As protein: CASSLGLGTSTYEQFF.